These 2 T cell receptor beta chains were all obtained from the same sample, sequenced in a study of cytomegalovirus exposure and HLA in healthy donors. PCR involved 60 Vbeta and 13 Jbeta primers. Libraries were prepared by immunoSEQ multiplex PCR; TCRdb keeps only in-frame clonotypes and omits some of them. The sample includes 100,000 to 150,000 clones, approximately 74% of them seen just once. The sample comprised PBMCs. The receptors stem from a male donor in good health and CMV-seronegative.

CDR3 in DNA: TGTGCCAGCAGTGACGACGGACAGGGGCAGGTAAACACCATATATTTT. Its protein product is CASSDDGQGQVNTIYF. The rearrangement links TRBV6-9 to TRBJ1-3; TRBD1 matches at 9 bases. V shed 5 bases, J shed 6 bases, and the junction held 11 bases outside the gene matches. Germline V lookup: CDR1 MNHGY, CDR2 SVAAGI. CDR3 size: 16 residues.

CDR3 coding DNA: TGTGCCAGCCTGACAGGGAATAGCAATCAGCCCCAGCATTTT. It encodes CASLTGNSNQPQHF. This sequence joins TRBV28 and TRBJ1-5; TRBD1 matches at 7 bases. The CDR3 consists of 14 residues. CDR1 and CDR2 from the germline V gene are MDHEN and SYDVKM. V gave up 8 bases and J gave up 0 bases; unmatched junction bases: 4.